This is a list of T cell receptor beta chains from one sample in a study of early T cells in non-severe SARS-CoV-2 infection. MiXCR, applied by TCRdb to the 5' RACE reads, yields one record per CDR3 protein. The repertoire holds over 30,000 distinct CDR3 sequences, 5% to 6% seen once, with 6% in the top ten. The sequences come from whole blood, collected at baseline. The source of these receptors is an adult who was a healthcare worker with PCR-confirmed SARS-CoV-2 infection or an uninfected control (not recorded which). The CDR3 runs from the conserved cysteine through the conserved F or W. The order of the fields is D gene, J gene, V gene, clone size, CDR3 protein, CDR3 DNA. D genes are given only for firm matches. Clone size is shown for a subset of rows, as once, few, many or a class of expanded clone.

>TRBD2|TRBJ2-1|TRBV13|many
CASSAFLAGGSSYNEQFF
TGTGCCAGCAGCGCCTTCTTAGCGGGAGGCAGCTCCTACAATGAGCAGTTCTTC
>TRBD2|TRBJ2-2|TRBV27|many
CASSFIRLAGERTGELFF
TGTGCCAGCAGTTTTATTCGACTAGCGGGAGAGAGGACCGGGGAGCTGTTTTTT
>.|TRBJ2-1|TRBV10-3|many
CAISEPGIPYNEQFF
TGTGCCATCAGTGAGCCAGGGATCCCCTACAATGAGCAGTTCTTC
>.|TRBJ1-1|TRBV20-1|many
CSASYGGVIRNTEAFF
TGCAGTGCTAGTTACGGGGGGGTTATTAGGAACACTGAAGCTTTCTTT
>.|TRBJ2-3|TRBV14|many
CASSQGRAEDTQYF
TGTGCCAGCAGCCAAGGCAGGGCCGAAGATACGCAGTATTTT
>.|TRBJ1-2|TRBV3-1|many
CASSQEGTTLNYGYTF
TGTGCCAGCAGCCAAGAAGGGACCACACTAAACTATGGCTACACCTTC
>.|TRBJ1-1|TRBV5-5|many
CASSQGRYEAFF
TGTGCCAGCAGCCAGGGACGCTATGAAGCTTTCTTT
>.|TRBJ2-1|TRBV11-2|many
CASSLAAGTLVNEQFF
TGTGCCAGCAGCTTAGCGGCGGGGACGCTTGTAAATGAGCAGTTCTTC
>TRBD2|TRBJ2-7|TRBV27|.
CASTILGASGNVYEQYF
TGTGCCAGCACCATCCTAGGGGCTAGCGGGAACGTATACGAGCAGTACTTC
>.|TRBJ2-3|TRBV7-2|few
CASSLFLGAKTDTQYF
TGTGCCAGCAGCTTATTTTTAGGGGCTAAGACAGATACGCAGTATTTT
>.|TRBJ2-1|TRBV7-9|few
CASSPLGDLSRNEQFF
TGTGCCAGCAGCCCCCTGGGCGATTTATCTCGCAATGAGCAGTTCTTC
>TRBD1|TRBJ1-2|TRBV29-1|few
CSVHRGSWDRESNYGYTF
TGCAGCGTCCATCGCGGGAGCTGGGACAGGGAATCTAACTATGGCTACACCTTC
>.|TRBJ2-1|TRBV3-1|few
CASSQGWGISSYNEQFF
TGTGCCAGCAGCCAAGGGTGGGGGATTTCCTCCTACAATGAGCAGTTCTTC
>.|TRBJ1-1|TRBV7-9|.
CASSLISAGRNTEAIF
TGTGCCAGCAGCTTAATCTCGGCAGGGAGGAACACTGAAGCTATCTTT
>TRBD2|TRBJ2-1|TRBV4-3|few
CASSQDPGLDEQFF
TGCGCCAGCAGCCAAGACCCGGGACTAGATGAGCAGTTCTTC
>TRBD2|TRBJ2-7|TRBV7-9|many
CASSSDGLAGYEQYF
TGTGCCAGCAGCTCCGATGGACTAGCGGGATACGAGCAGTACTTC
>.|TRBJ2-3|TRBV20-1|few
CSAEIGTSLSDTQYF
TGCAGTGCCGAGATCGGGACTTCGCTCTCCGATACGCAGTATTTT
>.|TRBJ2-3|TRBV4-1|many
CASSRTGTPSTSDTQYF
TGCGCCAGCAGCCGGACCGGGACTCCCTCTACGTCAGATACGCAGTATTTT
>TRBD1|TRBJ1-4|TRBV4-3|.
CASSQAWGQGKEKLFF
TGCGCCAGCAGCCAAGCCTGGGGACAGGGGAAGGAAAAACTGTTTTTT
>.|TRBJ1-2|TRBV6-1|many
CASSSGQFGGYTF
TGTGCCAGCAGTTCCGGACAGTTTGGGGGCTACACCTTC
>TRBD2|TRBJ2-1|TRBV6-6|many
CASRGTSGSLLDEQFF
TGTGCCAGCAGGGGGACTAGCGGGAGCCTTTTGGATGAGCAGTTCTTC
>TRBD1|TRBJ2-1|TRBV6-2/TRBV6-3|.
CASSSIGTGAIHEQFF
TGTGCCAGCAGTTCTATCGGGACAGGGGCGATCCATGAGCAGTTCTTC
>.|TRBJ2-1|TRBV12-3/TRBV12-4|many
CASSDGGALNYNEQFF
TGTGCCAGCAGTGACGGCGGGGCGTTGAACTACAATGAGCAGTTCTTC
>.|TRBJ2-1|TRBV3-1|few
CASRSEGARRNEQFF
TGTGCCAGCAGGAGTGAGGGCGCACGGAGGAATGAGCAGTTCTTC
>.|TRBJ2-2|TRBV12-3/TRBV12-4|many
CASRKQDTGELFF
TGTGCCAGCAGGAAACAGGACACCGGGGAGCTGTTTTTT
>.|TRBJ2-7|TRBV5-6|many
CASSLKGKQYF
TGTGCCAGCAGCTTGAAGGGTAAGCAGTACTTC
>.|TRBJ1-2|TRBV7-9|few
CASSFQAPNYGYTF
TGTGCCAGCAGCTTCCAGGCCCCTAACTATGGCTACACCTTC
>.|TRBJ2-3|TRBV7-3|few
CASSLRLGTDTQYF
TGTGCCAGCAGCTTAAGACTGGGCACAGATACGCAGTATTTT
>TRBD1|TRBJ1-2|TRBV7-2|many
CASSSQAGTGTMEGYTF
TGTGCCAGCAGCTCTCAAGCCGGGACAGGGACAATGGAGGGCTACACCTTC
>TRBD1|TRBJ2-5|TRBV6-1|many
CASNPTGVKKETQYF
TGTGCCAGCAATCCTACAGGGGTCAAGAAAGAGACCCAGTACTTC
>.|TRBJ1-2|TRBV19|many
CASRAGGQSFNYGYTF
TGTGCCAGTAGGGCGGGAGGACAGAGCTTTAACTATGGCTACACCTTC
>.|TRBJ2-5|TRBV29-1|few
CSAGTRGTQYF
TGCAGCGCCGGAACAAGAGGGACCCAGTACTTC
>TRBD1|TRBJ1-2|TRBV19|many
CASSARRDRVYGYTF
TGTGCCAGTAGTGCCCGCCGGGACAGGGTTTATGGCTACACCTTC
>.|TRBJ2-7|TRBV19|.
CASSPSSQTEQYF
TGTGCCAGTAGTCCCTCGTCTCAGACGGAGCAGTACTTC
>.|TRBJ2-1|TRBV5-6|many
CASSLIGRAYNEQFF
TGTGCCAGCAGCCTTATAGGTAGGGCCTACAATGAGCAGTTCTTC
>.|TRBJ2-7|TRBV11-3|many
CASSLDQTYEQYF
TGTGCCAGCAGCTTAGACCAGACCTACGAGCAGTACTTC
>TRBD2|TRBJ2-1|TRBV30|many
CAWSPLAGVGNEQFF
TGTGCCTGGTCTCCCCTAGCGGGAGTGGGCAATGAGCAGTTCTTC
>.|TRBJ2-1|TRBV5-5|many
CASSLESPFSYNEQFF
TGTGCCAGCAGCCTGGAATCCCCTTTCTCCTACAATGAGCAGTTCTTC
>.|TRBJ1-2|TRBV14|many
CASSYDRKYGYTF
TGTGCCAGCAGCTACGACAGAAAATATGGCTACACCTTC
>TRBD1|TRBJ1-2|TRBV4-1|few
CASSRYRGRPGDYGYTF
TGCGCCAGCAGCCGGTACAGGGGGCGTCCGGGAGACTATGGCTACACCTTC
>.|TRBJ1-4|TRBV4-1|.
CASSQVQSEKLFF
TGCGCCAGCAGCCAAGTTCAGTCTGAAAAACTGTTTTTT
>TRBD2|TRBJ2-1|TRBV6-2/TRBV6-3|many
CASSTEREISDEQFF
TGTGCCAGCAGTACCGAGCGGGAGATCTCGGATGAGCAGTTCTTC
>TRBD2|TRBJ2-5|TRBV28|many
CASSLPSGPQETQYF
TGTGCCAGCAGTTTGCCTAGCGGGCCCCAAGAGACCCAGTACTTC
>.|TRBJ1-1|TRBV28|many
CASSLLMTLNTEAFF
TGTGCCAGCAGTTTATTGATGACATTGAACACTGAAGCTTTCTTT
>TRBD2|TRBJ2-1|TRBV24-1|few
CAAGTSGSGEQFF
TGTGCCGCGGGAACTAGCGGGAGTGGTGAGCAGTTCTTC
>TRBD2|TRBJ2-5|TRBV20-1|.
CSAPIAGGGETQYF
TGCAGTGCACCTATAGCGGGAGGGGGAGAGACCCAGTACTTC
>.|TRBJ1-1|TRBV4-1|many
CASSQERRGNTEAFF
TGCGCCAGCAGCCAAGAACGCAGGGGGAACACTGAAGCTTTCTTT
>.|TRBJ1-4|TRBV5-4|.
CASSPGGTSTTNEKLFF
TGTGCCAGCAGCCCGGGAGGGACAAGCACAACTAATGAAAAACTGTTTTTT
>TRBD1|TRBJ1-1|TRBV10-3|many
CAISQGAQNTEAFF
TGTGCCATCAGCCAGGGGGCCCAGAACACTGAAGCTTTCTTT
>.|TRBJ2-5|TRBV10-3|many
CAISESSQETQYF
TGTGCCATCAGTGAGAGCAGCCAAGAGACCCAGTACTTC
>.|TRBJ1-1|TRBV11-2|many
CASSFWNTEAFF
TGTGCCAGCAGCTTCTGGAACACTGAAGCTTTCTTT
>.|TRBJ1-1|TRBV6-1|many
CASSVRNTEAFF
TGTGCCAGCAGTGTCCGGAACACTGAAGCTTTCTTT
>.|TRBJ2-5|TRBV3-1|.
CASSKQADTLETQYF
TGTGCCAGCAGCAAGCAAGCAGACACTCTGGAGACCCAGTACTTC
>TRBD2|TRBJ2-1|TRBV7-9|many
CASRTSGYNEQFF
TGTGCCAGCAGGACTAGCGGCTACAATGAGCAGTTCTTC
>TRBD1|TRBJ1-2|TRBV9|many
CASSANTGGHNYGYTF
TGTGCCAGCAGCGCAAACACAGGGGGACATAACTATGGCTACACCTTC